This T cell receptor beta chain was found in a study of T cells in Graves' hyperthyroidism and ophthalmopathy (dated by TCRdb to between 2018 and 2021). Some background on the complete study: Peripheral blood samples were taken at the time of initial diagnosis, prior to any treatment. The 100 or so discovery patients were divided at random into training and test sets in a 7:3 ratio. TCR Vbeta CDR3 sequencing of approximately 140 peripheral blood samples (under 45 ophthalmopathy, 75 to 80 hyperthyroidism and 17 progressor patients) is reported in the paper. To identify TCR V-J signatures that set the groups apart, the researchers used a discovery cohort of about a hundred patients, made up of roughly 45 with Graves' ophthalmopathy and 57 with stable Graves' hyperthyroidism. Prospective prediction of ophthalmopathy was tested in an independent validation cohort of about 19 hyperthyroidism patients and roughly 16 patients who later progressed to ophthalmopathy. Thyroid tissue and blood T-cell repertoires from six Graves' hyperthyroidism patients were also compared in the study. After sampling, hyperthyroidism patients received methimazole starting at 30 mg daily, and ophthalmopathy patients received high-dose intravenous methylprednisolone. What the research found in general, with its limitations: Most expanded thyroid clonotypes (frequency above 0.001) were also detected in blood, a finding suggesting that blood repertoires may reflect thyroid immune responses. No statistical method was used to set the sample size in advance, and investigators knew the group allocation. A model built on a 13 V-J signature distinguished ophthalmopathy from stable hyperthyroidism, reaching approximately 89% sensitivity and under 84% specificity in cross-validation and 80%/75% in testing. In validation, the model predicted progression to ophthalmopathy a median of about 6 months before onset, with approximately 70% sensitivity and 72.22% specificity.

A patient counted as having stable Graves' hyperthyroidism if no progression to ophthalmopathy occurred over 18 months of follow-up. The hyperthyroidism patients were between 18 and 65 years old and newly diagnosed, with a disease duration of less than 2 months. Any patient with an uncontrolled infection, another autoimmune disease, pregnancy or lactation was excluded. Diagnoses were established on the basis of clinical symptoms, serum thyroxine and TRAb, thyroid ultrasound, and orbital computed tomography. Ficoll-Paque density gradient centrifugation was used to isolate PBMCs from around 10 ml of fresh peripheral blood. Trizol reagent was used to extract total RNA, and RNA quality was then checked on an Agilent 2100 Bioanalyzer. The TCR beta CDR3 regions were amplified from the RNA transcripts. The first round of RT-PCR for the TCR CDR3 was performed with the HTBI primer set and the Qiagen OneStep RT-PCR kit. Libraries were constructed in a second round of multiplex PCR, after which size selection and purification were performed. The libraries were sequenced on an Illumina HiSeq2000 using paired-end 100 bp reads. The paper's data handling went like this. SOAPnuke was used to process the raw data, removing reads that contained adapters or uncalled bases, had a mean Phred below 15, or lacked an exact match to the constant primer or identifier. High-quality paired reads were merged using COPE v1.2.5, and each unique nucleotide sequence was defined as a clonotype. MiTCR v1.1 was used to align clonotypes to the IMGT TRBV, TRBD and TRBJ reference segments. Only V-J combinations with frequency above 0.0001, covering 99% to 99.2% of repertoires, were analysed. A TCS score was defined as the ratio between F50 (clonal expansion) and ExV (chaos), using BLOSUM62-based TCRdist between CDR3 peptides within each V-J. Welch's t-statistics and random forest reduced fewer than 600 V-J features to 13, which were used in a naive Bayes classifier (R e1071). In-frame beta chains were kept once TCRdb had trimmed the public reads at Q25 with fastp and called clones with MiXCR. For every CDR3 protein sequence, its rows merge into one entry that carries the most common genes and DNA. The V and J calls and clone size come from TCRdb's table, not from the authors' own analysis. This sample has around 300,000 distinct CDR3 sequences in its table, and 14% of those were observed once. 20% to 25% of the sample is held by the ten biggest clonotypes.

As concerns this clonotype: Its cognate antigen has yet to be identified. Per-base qualities were not stored, and no clone one base away is much larger.

Trimming removed 1 base from V and 5 bases from J, leaving 15 bases between the germline ends. Spanning cysteine to phenylalanine, the CDR3 consists of 16 amino acids. CDR3 DNA is the only sequence kept; it has 48 bases, read in frame from the first base. Per the germline V gene, SGHTA is the CDR1 and FQGNSA is the CDR2. The source material was blood. The chain uses TRBV7-2 and TRBJ2-1; the D gene identity is not certain. The source is a woman aged 30 to 39 with Graves' hyperthyroidism. The CDR3 in this case is CASSLGLSFSNNEQFF. The DNA is as follows: TGTGCCAGCAGCTTAGGGTTGTCTTTCTCTAACAATGAGCAGTTCTTC.